This TCR beta chain was recorded in a study of tumor-infiltrating lymphocytes in primary liver carcinoma. The V gene end was trimmed by 4 bases and the J gene end by 5 bases; junction bases not matched to a gene: 4. CDR3 length: 14 residues. Points on this clonotype: A much larger clone is a single base away; this may be a read error.

Priming with a constant-region primer yielded TCR beta cDNA from about 510 ng total RNA. Investigators got TCR beta libraries out of three nested multiplex PCR rounds, done with slightly modified ARM-PCR. Researchers ran the first two PCR rounds for roughly 10 cycles each with TRBV1-TRBV30 forward primers and a C-beta reverse primer. TCRdb independently ran MiXCR on the multiplex PCR reads; one entry per CDR3 protein. The table shows tens of thousands of distinct CDR3 sequences, with roughly 73% occurring only once. Investigators took RNA and DNA out together from 20-30 mg of unsorted bulk tissue. Chronic HBV infection, which was untreated, was present in the patients.

The source of this sequence is a woman in her 30s with primary liver carcinoma and hepatitis B virus infection. Sequencing input: tumor-adjacent normal liver tissue. J is TRBJ2-1 and V is TRBV12-3 or TRBV12-4; 8 nucleotides match TRBD1. This chain's CDR3 is CASSSADRDNEQFF. As DNA, the CDR3 is TGTGCCAGCAGTTCAGCGGACAGGGACAATGAGCAGTTCTTC.